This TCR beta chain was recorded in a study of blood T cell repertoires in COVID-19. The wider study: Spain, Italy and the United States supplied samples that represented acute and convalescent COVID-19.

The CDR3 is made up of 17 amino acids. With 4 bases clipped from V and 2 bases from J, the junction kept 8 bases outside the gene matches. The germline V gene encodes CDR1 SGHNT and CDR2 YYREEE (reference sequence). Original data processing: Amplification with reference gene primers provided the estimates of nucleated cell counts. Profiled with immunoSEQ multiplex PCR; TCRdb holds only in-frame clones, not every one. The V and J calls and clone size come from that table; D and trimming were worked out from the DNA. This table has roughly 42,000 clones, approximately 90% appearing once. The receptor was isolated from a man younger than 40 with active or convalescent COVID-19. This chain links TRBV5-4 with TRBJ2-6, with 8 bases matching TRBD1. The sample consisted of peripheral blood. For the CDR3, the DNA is TGTGCCAGCAGCCCTGGACAGGGTAAGACTGGGGCCAACGTCCTGACTTTC. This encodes CASSPGQGKTGANVLTF.